This is a list of T cell receptor beta chains from one sample in a study of TIL therapy for anti-PD-1-resistant metastatic lung cancer. Sequenced by immunoSEQ multiplex PCR; TCRdb stores in-frame clones only, minus some. The data contain some 57,000 clones, around 90% of them singletons. Material: blood, obtained at baseline. The source of these receptors is a person aged 25-85 years with non-small cell lung cancer. Both conserved end residues are part of each CDR3. Each record gives: J gene, clone size, D gene, V gene, CDR3 DNA, CDR3 protein. The D gene is left open where the match is weak. Not every row has a clone size; where given, it reads once, few, many or a size class.

TRBJ1-1	.	.	TRBV12-5	TGTGCTAGTGGTTTGTTGTTGGGGCAGGGGAGGAACACTGAAGCTTTCTTT	CASGLLLGQGRNTEAFF
TRBJ1-3	few	.	TRBV30	TGTGCCTGGAGTTCTCCCCAACAGAGAATCTCTGGAAACACCATATATTTT	CAWSSPQQRISGNTIYF
TRBJ2-5	once	.	TRBV7-8	TGTGCCAGCAGCCACACCGTGGGAGGGATAGGACAGGGACAACAAGAGCAAGAGACCCAGTACTTC	CASSHTVGGIGQGQQEQETQYF
TRBJ2-7	.	.	TRBV12-3/TRBV12-4	TGTGCCAGCAGGCACCGGGGTACCTACGAGCAGTACTTC	CASRHRGTYEQYF
TRBJ1-5	.	.	TRBV3-1/TRBV3-2	TGTGCCAGCAGCCAAGACAGCTATAGCAATCAGCCCCAGCATTTT	CASSQDSYSNQPQHF
TRBJ2-1	.	TRBD2	TRBV28	TGTGCCAACAGTTTCCTGGGGACTAGCGGCCACAATGAGCAGTTCTTC	CANSFLGTSGHNEQFF
TRBJ2-7	.	.	TRBV27	TGTGCCAGCAGTTTAGTTCGAGGGGGAGTCGACGAGCAGTACTTC	CASSLVRGGVDEQYF
TRBJ1-5	.	.	TRBV3-1/TRBV3-2	TGTGCCAGCAGCCAAGACTCGGGGCCCCAGCATTTT	CASSQDSGPQHF
TRBJ1-2	.	.	TRBV25-1	TGTGCCAGCAGTGAATTCCAGCGGGGAGGCGGCTACACCTTC	CASSEFQRGGGYTF
TRBJ2-7	.	.	TRBV5-8	TGTGCCAGCAGCTTCATAGACTACGAGCAGTACTTC	CASSFIDYEQYF
TRBJ2-7	once	.	TRBV2	TGTGCCAGCAGTTCCCGGCGGGACGGAGCCTACGAGCAGTACTTC	CASSSRRDGAYEQYF
TRBJ2-7	.	TRBD2	TRBV28	TGTGCCAGCAGTTTCGTGACTAGCGGGAGATTCTCCTACGAGCAGTACTTC	CASSFVTSGRFSYEQYF
TRBJ1-1	.	.	TRBV20-1	TGCAGTGCTAGTGAAAATCCGACCGTGAACACTGAAGCTTTCTTT	CSASENPTVNTEAFF
TRBJ1-3	.	TRBD1	TRBV6-5	TGTGCCAGCAGTTACAGCCCCCGGGACAGGGCCGGCACCATATATTTT	CASSYSPRDRAGTIYF
TRBJ2-7	.	TRBD2	TRBV6-1	TGTGCCAGCAGTGTCTCGCGGGGGGGTGGTTCCTACGAGCAGTACTTC	CASSVSRGGGSYEQYF
TRBJ2-1	once	.	TRBV12-3/TRBV12-4	TGTGCCAGCAGGGAGCGTAATGAGCAGTTCTTC	CASRERNEQFF
TRBJ2-3	.	.	TRBV7-6	TGTGCCAGCAGCTTAGTTGTGGAATCAGATACGCAGTATTTT	CASSLVVESDTQYF
TRBJ2-3	.	TRBD2	TRBV7-9	TGTGCCAGCAGCTTAGGGGGCCTAGCGGGAGTGGCAGATACGCAGTATTTT	CASSLGGLAGVADTQYF
TRBJ2-7	once	.	TRBV6-2/TRBV6-3	TGTGCCAGCAGTTACTCGTCGGACTTTACCTACGAGCAGTACTTC	CASSYSSDFTYEQYF
TRBJ1-6	.	.	TRBV2	TGTGCCAGCAGTGAAAGACTGGACCGTAATTCACCCCTCCACTTT	CASSERLDRNSPLHF
TRBJ2-5	.	.	TRBV18	TGTGCCAGCTCACCACCCACCTCGGCGGGGAAAGAGACCCAGTACTTC	CASSPPTSAGKETQYF
TRBJ2-1	.	TRBD1	TRBV6-5	TGTGCCAGCAGGCGGGACAGGGGATGGGTCTTC	CASRRDRGWVF
TRBJ2-2	.	.	TRBV6-6	TGTGCCAGCAGTCCAGGGTGGTTGCGGTCATCGAACACCGGGGAGCTGTTTTTT	CASSPGWLRSSNTGELFF
TRBJ1-5	.	TRBD1	TRBV4-1	TGCGCCAGCAGCCAAGAAATGATCCCTATAAGGGACAGCGATCAGCCCCAGCATTTT	CASSQEMIPIRDSDQPQHF
TRBJ2-7	.	.	TRBV7-2	TGTGCCAGCAGCTTAGAGGGCCTCTCCTACGAGCAGTACTTC	CASSLEGLSYEQYF
TRBJ2-3	.	TRBD2	TRBV2	TGTGCCAGCAAGAGCCAGGAGTTTGGGGGGGGTTCAGATACGCAGTATTTT	CASKSQEFGGGSDTQYF
TRBJ2-3	.	TRBD1	TRBV28	TGTGCCAGCAGTTCCCCGGGACAGGGGACAGATACGCAGTATTTT	CASSSPGQGTDTQYF
TRBJ2-2	.	.	TRBV6-5	TGTGCCAGCAGTTACGGGGTCGGGGAGCTGTTTTTT	CASSYGVGELFF
TRBJ2-7	once	.	TRBV6-5	TGTGCCAGCAGTTACGCTCCGGGAGCTCCCTACGAGCAGTACTTC	CASSYAPGAPYEQYF
TRBJ2-3	.	.	TRBV12-5	TGTGCTAGTGGTTTGGTAGATAGAGGGCGCGGCACAGATACGCAGTATTTT	CASGLVDRGRGTDTQYF
TRBJ2-5	.	TRBD2	TRBV29-1	TGCAGCGAAGCGGGAGTAGGGGAGACCCAGTACTTC	CSEAGVGETQYF
TRBJ1-4	.	TRBD1	TRBV5-4	TGTGCCAGCAGCGTAGAGGGGGCGCGACCTGAAAAACTGTTTTTT	CASSVEGARPEKLFF
TRBJ2-7	.	.	TRBV7-6	TGTGCCAGCAGCTTGAGCTTCCAAAACTACGAGCAGTACTTC	CASSLSFQNYEQYF
TRBJ2-1	.	.	TRBV6-5	TGTGCCAGCAGTCTGGTCCACAACAATGAGCAGTTCTTC	CASSLVHNNEQFF
TRBJ2-7	.	.	TRBV6-5	TGTGCCAGCAGTTACTCGTATAGGGCTAAGGCCTACGAGCAGTACTTC	CASSYSYRAKAYEQYF
TRBJ2-7	.	.	TRBV5-6	TGTGCCAGCACCCGCCGCTCCTACGAGCAGTACTTC	CASTRRSYEQYF
TRBJ1-1	.	.	TRBV2	TGTGCCAGAATGGAGACATCCCTGAACACTGAAGCTTTCTTT	CARMETSLNTEAFF
TRBJ2-1	.	.	TRBV7-2	TGTGCCAGCAGCCTAGGTCCAGGGGATGAGCAGTTCTTC	CASSLGPGDEQFF
TRBJ1-1	.	.	TRBV2	TGTGCCTCTCACAAGGACCTTAACACTGAAGCTTTCTTT	CASHKDLNTEAFF
TRBJ2-7	.	TRBD2	TRBV18	TGTGCCAGCTCACCCCGAAGTAGCGGGGGGGCCCTGATAGGGGAGCAGTACTTC	CASSPRSSGGALIGEQYF
TRBJ2-4	once	TRBD2	TRBV2	TGTGCCAGCAGTGAAGCTAAAGGGACTAGTCTCTTCATTCAGTACTTC	CASSEAKGTSLFIQYF
TRBJ1-3	.	.	TRBV10-3	TGTGCCATCAGCAGGAGCTCTGGAAACACCATATATTTT	CAISRSSGNTIYF
TRBJ1-5	.	.	TRBV2	TGTGCCAGCAGTGAAGCAAGATGGAATAGCAATCAGCCCCAGCATTTT	CASSEARWNSNQPQHF
TRBJ1-1	.	TRBD1	TRBV11-2	TGTGCCAGCAGTTATCCCTCCCGGACAGGGGGCTTGAACACTGAAGCTTTCTTT	CASSYPSRTGGLNTEAFF
TRBJ2-7	.	.	TRBV19	TGTGCCAGTAGGATCGACCAGAGGGCCTACGAGCAGTACTTC	CASRIDQRAYEQYF
TRBJ2-1	.	.	TRBV5-1	TGCGCCAGCAGCTTTACAGGGTCCTACAATGAGCAGTTCTTC	CASSFTGSYNEQFF
TRBJ1-1	.	.	TRBV30	TGTGCCTGGAAGACAATGAACACTGAAGCTTTCTTT	CAWKTMNTEAFF
TRBJ2-7	.	TRBD2	TRBV9	TGTGCCAGCAGCCCCCGGGACTACGCCTCGGGGCTCGACGAGCAGTACTTC	CASSPRDYASGLDEQYF
TRBJ1-2	once	.	TRBV15	TGTGCCACCAGCAGAGGAGGGGCGGACTATGGCTACACCTTC	CATSRGGADYGYTF
TRBJ1-2	.	.	TRBV11-2	TGTGCCAGCAGCTTAGAATCAGGAGGGGGAGGTGGCTACACCTTC	CASSLESGGGGGYTF
TRBJ1-5	.	.	TRBV20-1	TGCAGTGTGCAGGGGATTCAGCCCCAGCATTTT	CSVQGIQPQHF
TRBJ2-3	once	.	TRBV30	TGTGCCTATACTACCAGCGGCACAGATACGCAGTATTTT	CAYTTSGTDTQYF
TRBJ1-2	.	TRBD1	TRBV9	TGTGCCAGCAGCGTTTTATGGACAGGGACGGATGGCTACACCTTC	CASSVLWTGTDGYTF
TRBJ2-1	.	.	TRBV12-3/TRBV12-4	TGTGCCAGCAGTATGGGGCACGGTGAGCAGTTCTTC	CASSMGHGEQFF
TRBJ2-3	once	.	TRBV6-2/TRBV6-3	TGTGCCAGCAGCGAGGGAATTTGGGGGGACAGAGATACGCAGTATTTT	CASSEGIWGDRDTQYF
TRBJ1-1	.	.	TRBV7-9	TGTGCCAGCAGCGGAGAGACAGGACAAGCCACTGAAGCTTTCTTT	CASSGETGQATEAFF
TRBJ2-3	.	TRBD2	TRBV7-9	TGTGCCAGCAGCTTACCTTTTAGACTAGCGGGAAGGACAGATACGCAGTATTTT	CASSLPFRLAGRTDTQYF
TRBJ2-3	.	TRBD2	TRBV7-9	TGTGCCAGCAGCGGAGCGGGACGCACAGATACGCAGTATTTT	CASSGAGRTDTQYF
TRBJ2-1	.	TRBD2	TRBV9	TGTGCCAGCAGCGTAGTAGTAGCGGGACTCTACAATGAGCAGTTCTTC	CASSVVVAGLYNEQFF
TRBJ2-7	once	.	TRBV7-9	TGTGCCAGCAGCCGACAGAACTCCTACGAGCAGTACTTC	CASSRQNSYEQYF